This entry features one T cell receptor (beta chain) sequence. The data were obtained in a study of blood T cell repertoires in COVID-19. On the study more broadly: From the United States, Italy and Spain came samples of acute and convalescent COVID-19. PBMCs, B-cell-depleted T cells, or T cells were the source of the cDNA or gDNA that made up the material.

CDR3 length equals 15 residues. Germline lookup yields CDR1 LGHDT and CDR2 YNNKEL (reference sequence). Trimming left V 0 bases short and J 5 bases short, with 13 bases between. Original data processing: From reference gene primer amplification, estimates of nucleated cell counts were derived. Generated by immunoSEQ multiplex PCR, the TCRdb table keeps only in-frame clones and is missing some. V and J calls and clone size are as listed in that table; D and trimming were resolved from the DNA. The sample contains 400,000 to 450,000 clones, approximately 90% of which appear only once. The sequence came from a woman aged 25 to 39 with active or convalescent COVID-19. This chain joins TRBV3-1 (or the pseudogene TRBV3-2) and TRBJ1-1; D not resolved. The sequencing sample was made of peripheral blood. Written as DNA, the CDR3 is TGTGCCAGCAGCCAAGAGAATGCGGGGAATACTGAAGCTTTCTTT. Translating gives CASSQENAGNTEAFF.